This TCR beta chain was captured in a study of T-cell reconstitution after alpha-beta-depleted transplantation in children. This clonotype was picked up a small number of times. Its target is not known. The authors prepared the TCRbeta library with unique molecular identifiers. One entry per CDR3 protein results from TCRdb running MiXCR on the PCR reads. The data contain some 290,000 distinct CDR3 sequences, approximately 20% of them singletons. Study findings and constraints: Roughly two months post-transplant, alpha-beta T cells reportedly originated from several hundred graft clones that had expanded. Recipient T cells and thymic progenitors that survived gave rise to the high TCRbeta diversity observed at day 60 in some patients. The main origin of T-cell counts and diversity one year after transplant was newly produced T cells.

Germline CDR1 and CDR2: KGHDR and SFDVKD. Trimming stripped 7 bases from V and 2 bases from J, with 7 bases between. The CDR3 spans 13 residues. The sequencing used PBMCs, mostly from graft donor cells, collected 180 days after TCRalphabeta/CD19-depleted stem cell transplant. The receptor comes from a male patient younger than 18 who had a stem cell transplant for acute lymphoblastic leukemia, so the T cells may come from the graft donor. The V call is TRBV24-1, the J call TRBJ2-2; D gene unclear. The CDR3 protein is CATRDLNTGELFF. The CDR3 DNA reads TGTGCCACCAGGGACCTCAACACCGGGGAGCTGTTTTTT.